A single sample gave rise to the 16 T cell receptor beta chains below, sequenced in a study of cytomegalovirus exposure and HLA in healthy donors. PCR was performed using 60 Vbeta and 13 Jbeta primers. Assay: immunoSEQ multiplex PCR; the TCRdb copy retains only in-frame clones and omits some. The sample holds around 150,000 clones. Sequencing was performed on PBMCs. All receptors come from a man between 25 and 39 years old in good health and CMV-seronegative.

CDR3 nucleotide sequence: TGTGCCAGCAGCGTAGGACAGGGGATAAGCTCTGGGGCCAACGTCCTGACTTTC. This codes for CASSVGQGISSGANVLTF. The V and J genes are TRBV9 and TRBJ2-6, with 8 bases identical to TRBD1. CDR1 SGDLS and CDR2 YYNGEE come from the germline V gene. This CDR3 is built from 18 residues. Losses at the gene ends were 0 bases for V and 0 bases for J; bases not matched to a gene: 5.

The chain links TRBV5-1 to TRBJ1-2, with D perhaps TRBD1 (5 bases). Germline lookup yields CDR1 SGHRS and CDR2 YFSETQ. Trimming removed 0 bases from V and 5 bases from J, with 14 bases in between. The CDR3 contains 15 residues. CDR3 sequence (DNA): TGCGCCAGCAGCTTGGAGGTGGGGGGAAGATATGGCTACACCTTC. This sequence encodes CASSLEVGGRYGYTF.

This sequence joins TRBV6-5 and TRBJ1-1; D unclear. CDR1 and CDR2 (germline): MNHEY, SVGAGI. Trimming removed 0 bases at V and 11 bases at J, with 13 bases between. This CDR3 is 13 amino acids long. Written as DNA, the CDR3 is TGTGCCAGCAGTTACTCGAGGGTTCAAGATGCTTTCTTT. Amino acid sequence: CASSYSRVQDAFF.

The genes are TRBV5-1 and TRBJ2-5, with 9 nucleotides matching TRBD1. Matching the DNA end better, TRBJ2-7 makes the J call doubtful. The CDR3 sequence is 15 residues long. Germline V gene lookup returns CDR1 SGHRS and CDR2 YFSETQ. This CDR3 reads CASSTGTGPAYEQYF. The CDR3 DNA is TGCGCCAGCAGCACCGGGACAGGGCCTGCCTACGAGCAGTACTTC.

The chain couples TRBV21-1 to TRBJ2-7; the table assigns TRBD1, which was not confirmed against the DNA. TRBV21-1 is an annotated pseudogene. The CDR3 extends over 16 amino acids. The CDR3 nucleotides are TGTGCCAGCAGCAAAGGGTTCCGGGACAGGGTCCACGAGCAGTACTTC. Its protein is CASSKGFRDRVHEQYF.

The chain carries TRBV5-5 and TRBJ1-2; D may be TRBD1 (6 bases). This CDR3 region has 16 residues. V was trimmed by 3 bases and J by 0 bases, leaving 15 bases between them. In germline, CDR1 is SGHKS, CDR2 YYEKEE (reference sequence). CDR3 residues: CASSSRGAVANYGYTF. CDR3 nucleotide sequence: TGTGCCAGCAGCTCCCGGGGGGCGGTGGCTAACTATGGCTACACCTTC.

The V gene is TRBV19, the J gene TRBJ2-1, with TRBD2 as a possible D gene (5 bases). Germline lookup yields CDR1 LNHDA and CDR2 SQIVND (reference sequence). V was trimmed by 4 bases and J by 9 bases, leaving 13 bases between them. The CDR3 is made up of 13 amino acids. CDR3 in amino acids: CASSSTHRGEQFF. The CDR3 nucleotides read TGTGCCAGTAGTAGTACCCATCGGGGTGAGCAGTTCTTC.

V and J are TRBV7-8 and TRBJ1-2; D not certain. Germline V gene lookup returns CDR1 SGHVS and CDR2 FQNEAQ. V was shortened by 5 bases and J by 6 bases, with 13 bases between the two germline ends. The CDR3 has 13 residues. The CDR3 loop reads CASSPDRGHGYTF. The CDR3 region has the DNA TGTGCCAGCAGCCCCGACCGCGGGCATGGCTACACCTTC.

The chain joins TRBV28 to TRBJ2-7, with a weak D call TRBD1 (5 bases). Germline CDR1 and CDR2: MDHEN and SYDVKM. The length of the CDR3 is 16 residues. Deletions cut 5 bases from V and 2 bases from J, with 19 bases between. The CDR3, as DNA: TGTGCCAGCAGTCTCCGACAGCTTTACGGACCCTACGAGCAGTACTTC. Protein product: CASSLRQLYGPYEQYF.

V gene TRBV4-1 combines with J gene TRBJ2-5; TRBD2 aligns across 8 bases. The end of the DNA fits TRBJ2-7 better, so the J call may be wrong. Germline assignment: CDR1 MGHRA and CDR2 YSYEKL. The CDR3 extends over 17 amino acids. As DNA, the CDR3 is TGCGCCAGCAGCCAAGATAAAAACGGGAGGGCCATCTACGAGCAGTACTTC. As protein: CASSQDKNGRAIYEQYF.

V and J are TRBV4-2 and TRBJ2-3; 11 bases line up with TRBD2. With V trimmed by 1 base and J by 6 bases, 9 bases remained unmatched. CDR1 LGHNA and CDR2 YNFKEQ come from the germline V gene. This CDR3 has 17 amino acids. The CDR3 nucleotides are TGTGCCAGCAGCCAAGCGGGACTAGCGGACCTCGGGGATACGCAGTATTTT. Translated, it gives CASSQAGLADLGDTQYF.

Note on this clone: No conserved phenylalanine or tryptophan ends this CDR3, so it is likely a read error. It is unclear where the CDR3 begins or ends on the DNA, so no DNA is shown, and the CDR3 is as TCRdb lists it. The CDR3 sequence is CASSLESV. V and J are TRBV7-4 and TRBJ2-2; the table's D gene call, TRBD2, was not cross checked with the DNA. A total of 8 residues make up the CDR3, ends included. Germline loops: CDR1 SGHVT, CDR2 SQSDAQ.

This sequence joins TRBV5-8 and TRBJ2-1; 12 nucleotides agree with TRBD1. CDR1 is SGHTS, CDR2 YDEGEE, per germline. The V segment lost 3 bases and the J segment 0 bases; nucleotides outside the gene matches: 7. This CDR3 contains 18 residues. The CDR3 is CASSWDRGPTSSYNEQFF. The CDR3 DNA reads as TGTGCCAGCAGCTGGGACAGGGGGCCGACGAGCTCCTACAATGAGCAGTTCTTC.

This rearrangement joins TRBV28 to TRBJ1-2, with D possibly TRBD1 on 6 matching bases. Germline V gene sequence: CDR1 MDHEN, CDR2 SYDVKM. Between the trimmed V and J ends, which lost 0 bases and 0 bases, there was a span of 8 bases. CDR3 size: 15 residues. The CDR3 reads CASSLWGAANYGYTF. CDR3 in DNA: TGTGCCAGCAGTTTATGGGGGGCCGCTAACTATGGCTACACCTTC.

V is TRBV9 and J is TRBJ1-2; 7 positions match TRBD1. Losses at the gene ends were 1 base for V and 3 bases for J; bases not matched to a gene: 6. Per germline, CDR1 SGDLS and CDR2 YYNGEE. The CDR3 totals 15 residues. The DNA for the CDR3 is TGTGCCAGCAGCGTACTCGGACAGGCTGACTATGGCTACACCTTC. Translated: CASSVLGQADYGYTF.

The J gene is TRBJ2-3, the V gene TRBV6-5; D possibly corresponds to TRBD2 (6 bases). CDR1 is MNHEY, CDR2 SVGAGI, per germline. V shed 6 bases and J shed 3 bases, with 16 bases lying between them. The CDR3 extends over 15 amino acids. The CDR3 protein is CASRRTGLATDTQYF. For the CDR3, the DNA is TGTGCCAGCAGACGTACGGGACTGGCAACAGATACGCAGTATTTT.